This T cell receptor beta chain was obtained from a study of T cell changes during pregnancy in multiple sclerosis. The data were produced by immunoSEQ multiplex PCR, yet TCRdb's version contains in-frame clones alone and is incomplete. The top ten hold around 12% of the sample, which has tens of thousands of clones, roughly nine tenths seen once. The CDR3 loop spans 15 amino acids. V was pared by 5 bases and J by 4 bases, with 7 bases of the junction left unmatched. The V gene's germline CDR1 is LNHDA and CDR2 SQIVND (reference sequence). Source: CD8+ T cells from peripheral blood mononuclear cells, taken in the first trimester of pregnancy. The V gene is TRBV19, the J gene TRBJ2-1; TRBD2 matches at 8 bases. This sequence originates from a female donor with multiple sclerosis, enrolled in a pregnancy study. The CDR3 spells CASSPLAGGYNEQFF. The CDR3 bases are TGTGCCAGTAGTCCCCTGGCGGGAGGTTACAATGAGCAGTTCTTC. The complete variable domain, with remaining parts taken from reference TRBV19 and TRBJ2-1, reads DGGITQSPKYLFRKEGQNVTLSCEQNLNHDAMYWYRQDPGQGLRLIYYSQIVNDFQKGDIAEGYSVSREKKESFPLTVTSAQKNPTAFYLCASSPLAGGYNEQFFGPGTRLTVL.